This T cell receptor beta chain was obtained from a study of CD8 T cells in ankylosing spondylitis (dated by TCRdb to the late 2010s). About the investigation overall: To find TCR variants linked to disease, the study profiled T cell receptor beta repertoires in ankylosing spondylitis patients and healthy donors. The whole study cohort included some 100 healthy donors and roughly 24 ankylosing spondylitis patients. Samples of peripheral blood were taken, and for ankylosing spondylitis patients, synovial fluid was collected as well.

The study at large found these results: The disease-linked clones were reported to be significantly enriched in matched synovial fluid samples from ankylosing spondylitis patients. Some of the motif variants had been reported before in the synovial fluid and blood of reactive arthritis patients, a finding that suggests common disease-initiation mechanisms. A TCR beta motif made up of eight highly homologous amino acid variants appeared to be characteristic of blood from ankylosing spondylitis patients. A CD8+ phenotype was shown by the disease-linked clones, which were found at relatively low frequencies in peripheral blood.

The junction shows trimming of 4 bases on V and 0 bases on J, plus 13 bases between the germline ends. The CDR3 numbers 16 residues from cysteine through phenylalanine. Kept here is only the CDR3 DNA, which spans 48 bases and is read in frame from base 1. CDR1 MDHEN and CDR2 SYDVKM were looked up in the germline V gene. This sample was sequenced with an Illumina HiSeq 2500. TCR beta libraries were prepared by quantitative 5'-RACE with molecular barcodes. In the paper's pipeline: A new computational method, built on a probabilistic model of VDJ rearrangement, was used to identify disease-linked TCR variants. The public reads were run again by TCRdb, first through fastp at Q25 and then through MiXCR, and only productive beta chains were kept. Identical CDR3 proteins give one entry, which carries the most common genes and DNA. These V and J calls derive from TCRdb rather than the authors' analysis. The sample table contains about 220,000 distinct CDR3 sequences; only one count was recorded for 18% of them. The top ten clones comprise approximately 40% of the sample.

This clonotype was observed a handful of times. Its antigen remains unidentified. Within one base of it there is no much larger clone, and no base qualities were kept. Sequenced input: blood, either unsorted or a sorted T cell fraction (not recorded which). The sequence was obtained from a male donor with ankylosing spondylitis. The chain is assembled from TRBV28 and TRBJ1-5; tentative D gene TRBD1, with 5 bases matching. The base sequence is TGTGCCAGCAGTTACCAGGGTTCGGGTAGCAATCAGCCCCAGCATTTT. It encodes CASSYQGSGSNQPQHF.